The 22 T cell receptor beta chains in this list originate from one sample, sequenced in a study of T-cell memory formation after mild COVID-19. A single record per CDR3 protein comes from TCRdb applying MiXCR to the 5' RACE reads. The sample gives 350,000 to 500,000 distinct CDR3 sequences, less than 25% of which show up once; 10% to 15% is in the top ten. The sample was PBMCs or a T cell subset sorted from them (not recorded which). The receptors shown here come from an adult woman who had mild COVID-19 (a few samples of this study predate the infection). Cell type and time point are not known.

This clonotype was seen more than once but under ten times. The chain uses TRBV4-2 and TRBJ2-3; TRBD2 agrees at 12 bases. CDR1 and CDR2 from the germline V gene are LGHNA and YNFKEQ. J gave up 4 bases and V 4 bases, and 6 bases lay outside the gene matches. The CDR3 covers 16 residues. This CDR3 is CASSLRLAGDPDTQYF. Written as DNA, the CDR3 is TGTGCCAGCAGCCTGAGACTAGCGGGAGACCCAGATACGCAGTATTTT.

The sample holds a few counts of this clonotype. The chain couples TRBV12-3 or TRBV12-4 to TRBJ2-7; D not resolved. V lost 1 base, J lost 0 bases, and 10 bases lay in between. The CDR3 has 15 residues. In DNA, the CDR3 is TGTGCCAGCAGTTTAGGAGGAACAGTCTCCTACGAGCAGTACTTC. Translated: CASSLGGTVSYEQYF.

The CDR3 region is CASSLRAGQGVSYEQYF. As DNA, the CDR3 is TGTGCCAGCAGCTTAAGAGCCGGACAGGGGGTCTCCTACGAGCAGTACTTC. The J gene is TRBJ2-7, the V gene TRBV7-9, with 10 nucleotides matching TRBD1. Losses at the gene ends were 2 bases for V and 0 bases for J; bases not matched to a gene: 7. This CDR3 has 17 amino acids. Germline V lookup: CDR1 SEHNR, CDR2 FQNEAQ (reference sequence).

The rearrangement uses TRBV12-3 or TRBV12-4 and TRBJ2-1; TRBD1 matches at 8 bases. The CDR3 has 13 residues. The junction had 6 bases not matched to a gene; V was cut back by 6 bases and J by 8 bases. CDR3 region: CASSRTGFHEQFF. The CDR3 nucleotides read TGTGCCAGCAGCCGGACAGGGTTCCATGAGCAGTTCTTC.

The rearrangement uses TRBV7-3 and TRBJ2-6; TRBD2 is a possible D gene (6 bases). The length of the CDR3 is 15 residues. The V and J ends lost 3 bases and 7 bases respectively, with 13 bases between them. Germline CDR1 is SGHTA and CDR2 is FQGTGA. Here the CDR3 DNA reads TGTGCCAGCAGCTTGGGGGGATTCGATGCCAACGTCCTGACTTTC. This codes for CASSLGGFDANVLTF.

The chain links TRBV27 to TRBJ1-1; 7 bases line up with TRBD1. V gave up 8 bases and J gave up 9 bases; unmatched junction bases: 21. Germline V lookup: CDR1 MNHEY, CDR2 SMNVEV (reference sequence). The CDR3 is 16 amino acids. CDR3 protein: CASGRPLKGQNFQAFF. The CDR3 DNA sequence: TGTGCCAGCGGAAGACCCCTGAAGGGACAGAACTTCCAAGCTTTCTTT.

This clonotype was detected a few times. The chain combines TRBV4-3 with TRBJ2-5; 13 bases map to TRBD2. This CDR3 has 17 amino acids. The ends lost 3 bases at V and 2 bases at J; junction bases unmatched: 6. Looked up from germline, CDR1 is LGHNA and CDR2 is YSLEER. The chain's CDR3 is CASSQAQGLAGQETQYF. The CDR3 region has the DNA TGCGCCAGCAGCCAGGCTCAGGGACTAGCGGGGCAAGAGACCCAGTACTTC.

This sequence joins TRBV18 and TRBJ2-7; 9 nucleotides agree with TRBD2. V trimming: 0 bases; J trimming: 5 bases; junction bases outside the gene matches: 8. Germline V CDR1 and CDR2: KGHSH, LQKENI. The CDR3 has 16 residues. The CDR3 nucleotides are TGTGCCAGCTCACCACCGTTCGGCGGGGGGGAAAACGAGCAGTACTTC. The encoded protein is CASSPPFGGGENEQYF.

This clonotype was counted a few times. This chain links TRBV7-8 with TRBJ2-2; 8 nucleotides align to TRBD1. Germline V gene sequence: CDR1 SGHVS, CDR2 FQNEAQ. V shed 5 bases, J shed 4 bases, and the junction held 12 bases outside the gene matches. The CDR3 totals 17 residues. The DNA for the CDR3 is TGTGCCAGCAGCGAAACCTACAGGGGGTCAGGCACCGGGGAGCTGTTTTTT. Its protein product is CASSETYRGSGTGELFF.

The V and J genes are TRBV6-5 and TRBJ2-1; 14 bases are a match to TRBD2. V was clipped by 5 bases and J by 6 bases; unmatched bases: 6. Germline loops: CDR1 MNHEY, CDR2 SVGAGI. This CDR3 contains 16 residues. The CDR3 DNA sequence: TGTGCCAGCAGTCAGGGACTAGCGGGAGTCGGCAATGAGCAGTTCTTC. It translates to CASSQGLAGVGNEQFF.

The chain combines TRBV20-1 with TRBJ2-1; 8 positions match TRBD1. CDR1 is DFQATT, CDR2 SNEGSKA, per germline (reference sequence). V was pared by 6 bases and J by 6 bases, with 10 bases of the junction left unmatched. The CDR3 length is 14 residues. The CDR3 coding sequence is TGCAGTGCCCCCGACAGGGGCTCCGGCAATGAGCAGTTCTTC. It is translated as CSAPDRGSGNEQFF.

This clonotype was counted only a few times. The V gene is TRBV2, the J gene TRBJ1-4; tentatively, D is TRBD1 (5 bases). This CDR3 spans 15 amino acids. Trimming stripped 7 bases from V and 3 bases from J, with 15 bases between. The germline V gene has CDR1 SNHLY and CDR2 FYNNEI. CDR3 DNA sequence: TGTGCCAGCATCAAGGCCGGGACGGCTAATGAAAAACTGTTTTTT. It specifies CASIKAGTANEKLFF.

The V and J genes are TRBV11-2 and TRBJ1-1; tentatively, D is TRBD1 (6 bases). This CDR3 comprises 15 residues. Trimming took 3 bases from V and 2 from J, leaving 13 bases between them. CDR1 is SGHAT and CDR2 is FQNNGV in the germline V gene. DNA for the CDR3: TGTGCCAGCAGCTTTAACAGGGTTAGAAACACTGAAGCTTTCTTT. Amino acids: CASSFNRVRNTEAFF.

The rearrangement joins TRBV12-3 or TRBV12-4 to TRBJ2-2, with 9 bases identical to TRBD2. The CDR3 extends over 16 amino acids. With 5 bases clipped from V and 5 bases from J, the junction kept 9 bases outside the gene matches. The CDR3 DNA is TGTGCCAGCAGTCCGAGTGGGCTAGCGGGGACCGGGGAGCTGTTTTTT. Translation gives CASSPSGLAGTGELFF.

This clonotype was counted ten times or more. The CDR3 protein is CASSSSQGAPYEQYF. Written as DNA, the CDR3 is TGCGCCAGCAGTTCCTCACAGGGAGCTCCCTACGAGCAGTACTTC. The J gene is TRBJ2-7, the V gene TRBV5-1, with TRBD1 as a possible D gene (6 bases). From germline, CDR1 is SGHRS and CDR2 YFSETQ. The CDR3 sequence is 15 residues long. Trimming left V 5 bases short and J 2 bases short, with 17 bases between.

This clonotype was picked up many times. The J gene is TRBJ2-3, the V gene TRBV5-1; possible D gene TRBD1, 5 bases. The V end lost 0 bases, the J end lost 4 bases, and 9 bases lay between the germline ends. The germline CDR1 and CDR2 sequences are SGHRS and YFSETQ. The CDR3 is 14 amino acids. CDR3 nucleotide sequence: TGCGCCAGCAGCTTGGAGGGGCCACCAGATACGCAGTATTTT. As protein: CASSLEGPPDTQYF.

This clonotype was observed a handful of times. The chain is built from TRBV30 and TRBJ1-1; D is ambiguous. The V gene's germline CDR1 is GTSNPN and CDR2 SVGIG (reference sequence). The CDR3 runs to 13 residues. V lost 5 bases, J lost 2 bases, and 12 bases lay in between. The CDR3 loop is CAWETGFNTEAFF. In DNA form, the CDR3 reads TGTGCCTGGGAAACGGGATTTAACACTGAAGCTTTCTTT.

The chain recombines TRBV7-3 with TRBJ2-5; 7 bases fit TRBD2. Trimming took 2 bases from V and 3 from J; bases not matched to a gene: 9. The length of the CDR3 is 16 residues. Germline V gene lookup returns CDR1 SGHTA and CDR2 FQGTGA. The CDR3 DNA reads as TGTGCCAGCAGCTTATCCCGGGCTAGCGGAGAAGAGACCCAGTACTTC. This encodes CASSLSRASGEETQYF.

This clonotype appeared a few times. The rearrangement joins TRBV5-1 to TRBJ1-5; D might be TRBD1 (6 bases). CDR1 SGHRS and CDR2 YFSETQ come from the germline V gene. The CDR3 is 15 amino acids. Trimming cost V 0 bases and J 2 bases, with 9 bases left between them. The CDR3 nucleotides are TGCGCCAGCAGCTTGGGGGCAGGGGGCAATCAGCCCCAGCATTTT. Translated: CASSLGAGGNQPQHF.

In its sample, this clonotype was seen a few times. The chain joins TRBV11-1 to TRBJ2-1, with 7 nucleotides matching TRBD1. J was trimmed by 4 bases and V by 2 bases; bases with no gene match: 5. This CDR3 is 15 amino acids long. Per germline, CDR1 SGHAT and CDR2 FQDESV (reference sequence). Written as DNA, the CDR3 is TGTGCCAGCAGCTTAATAGGGGGCCCTTACAATGAGCAGTTCTTC. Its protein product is CASSLIGGPYNEQFF.

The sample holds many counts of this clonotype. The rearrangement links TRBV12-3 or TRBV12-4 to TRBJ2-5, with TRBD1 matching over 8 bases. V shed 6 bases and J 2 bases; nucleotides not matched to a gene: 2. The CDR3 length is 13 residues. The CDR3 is CASRRQGQETQYF. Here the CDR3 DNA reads TGTGCCAGCAGACGACAGGGGCAAGAGACCCAGTACTTC.

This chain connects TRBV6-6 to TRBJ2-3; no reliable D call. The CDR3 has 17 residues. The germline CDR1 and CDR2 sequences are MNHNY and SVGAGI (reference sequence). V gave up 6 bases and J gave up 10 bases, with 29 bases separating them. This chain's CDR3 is CASSLSSTLSVDYAQYF. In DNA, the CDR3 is TGTGCCAGCAGCCTCTCTTCAACATTGTCGGTTGATTATGCGCAGTATTTT.